The present T cell receptor (beta chain) was sequenced within a study of cytomegalovirus exposure and HLA in healthy donors (dated by TCRdb to about 2017). Background for the entire study: According to an earlier analysis of 587 of the donors, about 190 million T cells yielded roughly 110 million unique TCR beta sequences and around 300 Gb of sequence data. Approximately 300 gigabases of sequencing data and 91 million or so unique TCR sequences made up an early release that covered some 640 HLA-typed donors. Of the roughly 410 genotyped donors, over 80% were placed in the genetic ancestry cluster associated with self-reported Caucasian donors. The study aimed to test whether signatures of past pathogen exposure could be identified by cataloging public T cell receptors. The study used immunosequencing to profile the T cell repertoires of several hundred subjects and linked those repertoires to cytomegalovirus serostatus. Besides the first cohort of approximately 710 subjects, a separate validation cohort made up of 120 different subjects was used. High-throughput TCR immunosequencing, statistical association of individual TCRs with disease status, and machine learning were combined to predict cytomegalovirus infection status. To study patterns of TCR occurrence, a later analysis re-analyzed previously published TCR beta repertoires from under 750 donors and added high-resolution HLA genotyping. The later analysis used no new phenotypic data to find candidate immune exposures, relying instead on TCR beta sequences and their occurrence across donors. An earlier analysis of fewer than 700 of the donors applied high-throughput TCR beta sequencing to assess whether each TCR beta V gene segment acted as functional or pseudogenic. Donor age, sex, ethnicity and CMV serostatus were compiled alongside the repertoire data. A later genetic analysis used genome-wide SNP genotypes for about three fifths of the 666 donors, treating that subset as a discovery cohort. All discovery cohort repertoires had been generated on a single sequencing platform. HLA typing included class I and class II loci at four-digit resolution. Typing coverage varied by locus: roughly 629-640 donors for A, B, C, DRB1 and DQB1; more than 500 for DQA1; approximately 570 for DPA1; 450 to 480 for DPB1. Roughly 5 DR-DQ haplotypes were treated as single units for association and clustering because of strong linkage in the cohort. Across around 400 genotyped donors of the cohort, an average of roughly 250,000 unique TCR beta nucleotide sequences per donor were sequenced, and approximately 19% of those sequences were non-productive.

The cohort consisted of some 730 healthy bone marrow donors. All cohort members were sampled while nominally healthy, although unrecorded immune exposures were likely present. The donor tested CMV seronegative, placing the donor among the 350 or so seronegative members of the cohort. Each donor provided a peripheral blood sample, and peripheral blood mononuclear cells were used for TCR beta sequencing. The Qiagen DNeasy Blood Extraction Kit was used to extract genomic DNA from the blood cell samples. Study-wide findings and limitations: Strong co-occurrence of HLA alleles, especially DR and DQ, made assigning TCR associations to individual alleles difficult. Correlated functional status among segregating V segments might be attributable to linkage disequilibrium, but an unknown experimental factor could not be ruled out. Because HLA typing was unavailable for some donors at each locus, only the typed subset was used in association tests. Some 16 rarely observed V segments, including chromosome 9 orphons, were excluded from the earlier analysis of some 590 of the donors because counts were too low. According to the authors, the approach could potentially be generalized to other disease states and immunological phenotypes. The 87-base-pair reads could not distinguish some IMGT-functional V segments, including TRBV6-2 and TRBV6-3, so those segments were excluded. The classifier was reported to diagnose cytomegalovirus status with high specificity and sensitivity in both the original cohort and the validation cohort. In an earlier analysis of fewer than 700 of the donors, most TCR beta V segments appeared in productive rearrangements about 87% or about 30% of the time, broadly matching IMGT annotations. A later analysis reported that several top co-occurrence clusters appeared linked to parvovirus B19, influenza, CMV and Epstein-Barr virus. Roughly uniform sequencing depth across donors was assumed in presence/absence analyses, although this assumption may not hold. A later analysis associated 16,951 TCR beta sequences with specific HLA alleles at a false discovery rate of 0.05. An association between a missense DCLRE1C variant and V-gene and J-gene trimming of TCR beta chains was found in a later genetic analysis and replicated in an independent cohort. While some public TCRs were present in many individuals, most TCR sequences turned up only very rarely across donors. A further reported finding was that TCR beta sequences accurately predicted the HLA-A and HLA-B alleles for most subjects in the first cohort. The cohort was sequenced for TCR beta chains only, and without alpha or paired-chain data the features that could be detected were limited. The sequencing pipeline was judged likely to have produced a cluster of highly shared sequence variants as a technical artifact. Three of the identified cytomegalovirus-associated TCR beta chains were confirmed in vitro to be specific for cytomegalovirus antigens. A later analysis found that HLA-associated TCR beta chains were more clonally expanded and had lower generation probabilities than equally common non-associated chains. In a later analysis, TCR association rates were found to vary across HLA loci, with the most associated TCRs seen for DRB1 alleles and the fewest for HLA-C alleles. A later genetic analysis reported fewer N-insertions in productive TCRs among donors in an Asian-associated ancestry cluster than the approximately 670-donor mean. For the cohort, immune exposure information was limited to CMV serostatus. A total of fewer than 200 TCR beta chains were listed by the study as associated with cytomegalovirus. In a later analysis, most CMV-associated TCR beta chains were found to appear HLA-restricted, with HLA associations seemingly driven largely by CMV exposure.

V is cut back by 8 bases and J by 8 bases, with 4 bases in the junction unmatched. The CDR3 holds 12 amino acids from the cysteine to the phenylalanine. CDR3 DNA is the only sequence kept; it has 36 bases, read in frame from the first base. Via the germline V gene (reference sequence), CDR1 is GTSNPN and CDR2 SVGIG. Libraries were made using the immunoSEQ multiplex PCR assay. For the multiplex PCR, a mixture combining 60 forward primers for TCR Vbeta segments and 13 reverse primers for TCR Jbeta segments was used. The CDR3 region of rearranged TCR beta genes was amplified from genomic DNA with a multiplex PCR assay. On the Illumina HiSeq System, the amplified TCR beta libraries were sequenced as 87-base-pair reads. The paper's data handling went like this. A later analysis counted tens of millions of unique TCR beta chains across the approximately 700 repertoires, and some 12 million of these chains were shared by at least two donors. Raw reads were error-corrected and collapsed into unique sequences with a nearest-neighbor algorithm that merged closely related sequences to remove PCR and sequencing errors. CDR3 sequences were aligned to IMGT reference sequences to assign V, D and J gene segments. For a sequence to be retained, at least a six-nucleotide match to both a V gene segment and a J gene segment was required. A rearrangement counted as productive if the CDR3 had no stop codons and remained in frame with V and J, and every other rearrangement counted as non-productive. CDR3 was defined according to IMGT convention as the region running from the second conserved V-encoded cysteine to the conserved J-encoded phenylalanine. The earlier analysis of a few hundred of the donors excluded sequences that lacked an unambiguous match to a single V gene segment. An earlier analysis of a few hundred of the donors called V segments functional above 56.7% productive rearrangements and segregating when the between-donor standard deviation exceeded 5%. A statistical classification framework was built to diagnose cytomegalovirus status from the catalog of TCR beta chain sequences. In a later analysis, TCR nucleotide sequences were compared against IMGT/GENE-DB human TR gene sequences so that V and J genes could be assigned. The TCRdist pipeline was used in a later analysis to assign CDR3 sequences and most-parsimonious VDJ recombination scenarios. In a later analysis, every TCR beta chain was defined by the combination of its CDR3 amino acid sequence and its V-gene family, and reads without a unique V-gene family were dropped. In a later analysis, approximately 590 highly shared, low-generation-probability nucleotide sequences were removed to address suspected cross-contamination and a sequencing artifact. In a later analysis, a clonal expansion index for each public chain was calculated from normalized within-repertoire ranks of inferred template counts. In a later analysis, generation probabilities were computed with a VDJ recombination model fitted to out-of-frame rearrangements, and the resulting probabilities were checked against IGoR. In a later analysis, TCR-TCR, TCR-HLA and TCR-CMV co-occurrence was scored with hypergeometric tests, and a repertoire-size bias correction was applied to TCR pairs. A later analysis estimated false discovery rates by permuting HLA or CMV assignments 20 times. In a later analysis, co-occurring TCRs were grouped with DBSCAN, and TCRdist sequence similarity was added when clustering was performed within HLA-allele-positive subsets. Co-occurrence clustering excluded repertoires with fewer than 30,000 or more than 120,000 public chains, plus five with anomalous nucleotide sharing. Imported from immuneACCESS, the table was reduced by TCRdb to in-frame sequences with V and J called. These copies leave out some clones; in studies compared against another copy, an unresolved V gene accounts for under half, and the cause of the remainder is not known. The V and J calls and the clone size are those of that table, but D and trimming were determined from the DNA. This sample is represented by over 50,000 clones; approximately 83% of them were singletons. Around 1.8% of the sample goes to the ten largest clones.

Remarks on this clone: Its antigen specificity is not known. It has no much larger one-base neighbor in the sample; base qualities were not kept.

The sequence was collected from a middle-aged man in good health and CMV-seronegative. The sequenced sample consisted of PBMCs. Recombination connected TRBV30 to TRBJ2-1, and 12 junction bases match TRBD2. The sequenced DNA is TGTGCCGGAAGACTAGCGGGGGATGAGCAGTTCTTC. This codes for CAGRLAGDEQFF.